This T cell receptor (beta chain) originates from a study of blood T cell repertoires in COVID-19. On the study more broadly: The United States, Italy and Spain supplied acute and convalescent COVID-19 samples. T cells, B-cell-depleted T cells, or PBMCs provided the cDNA or gDNA that served as material.

Method: immunoSEQ multiplex PCR; TCRdb's copy keeps in-frame clones and lacks some. Here the sample spans fewer than 200,000 clones, approximately 90% being singletons. This clone has only a few counts. This clonotype originated in a woman aged 65 to 85 with COVID-19, enrolled during active disease. Material for sequencing was peripheral blood.

CDR3 DNA: TGTGCCAGCAGCTTATTCGGGGACTCTAATGAGCAGTTCTTC. As protein: CASSLFGDSNEQFF. The chain combines TRBV11-3 with TRBJ2-1; TRBD2 might be the D (6 bases). Germline V lookup: CDR1 SGHNT, CDR2 YENEEA. The CDR3 consists of 14 residues. Trimming pared 2 bases from V and 7 bases from J, leaving 12 bases between.